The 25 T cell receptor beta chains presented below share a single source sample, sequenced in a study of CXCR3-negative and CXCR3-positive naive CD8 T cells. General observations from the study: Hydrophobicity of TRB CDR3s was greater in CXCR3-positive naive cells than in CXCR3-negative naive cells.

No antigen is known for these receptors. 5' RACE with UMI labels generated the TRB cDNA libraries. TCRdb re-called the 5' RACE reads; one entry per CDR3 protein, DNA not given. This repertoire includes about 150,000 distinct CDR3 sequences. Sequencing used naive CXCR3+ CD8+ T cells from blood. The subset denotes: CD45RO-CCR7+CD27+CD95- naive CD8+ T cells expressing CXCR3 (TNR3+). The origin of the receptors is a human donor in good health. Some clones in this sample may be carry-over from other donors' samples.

The CDR3 spells CASSSRVNTDTQYF. The genes are TRBV12-3 or TRBV12-4 and TRBJ2-3. CDR3 length: 14 amino acids.

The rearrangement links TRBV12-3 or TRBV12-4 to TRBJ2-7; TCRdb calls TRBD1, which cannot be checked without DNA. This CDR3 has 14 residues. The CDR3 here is CASSLTGDTYEQYF.

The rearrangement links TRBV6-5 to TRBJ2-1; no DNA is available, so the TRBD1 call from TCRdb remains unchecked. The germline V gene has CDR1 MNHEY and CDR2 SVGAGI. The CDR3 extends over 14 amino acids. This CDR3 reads CASSYQGLDNEQFF.

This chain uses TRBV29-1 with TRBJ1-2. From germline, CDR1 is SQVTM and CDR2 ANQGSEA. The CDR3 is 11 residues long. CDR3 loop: CSVLAGQGYTF.

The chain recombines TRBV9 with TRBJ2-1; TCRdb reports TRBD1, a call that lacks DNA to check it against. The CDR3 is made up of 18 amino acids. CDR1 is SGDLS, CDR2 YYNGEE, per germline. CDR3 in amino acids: CASSVRPGRGQGSNEQFF. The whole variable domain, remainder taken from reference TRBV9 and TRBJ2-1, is DSGVTQTPKHLITATGQRVTLRCSPRSGDLSVYWYQQSLDQGLQFLIQYYNGEERAKGNILERFSAQQFPDLHSELNLSSLELGDSALYFCASSVRPGRGQGSNEQFFGPGTRLTVL.

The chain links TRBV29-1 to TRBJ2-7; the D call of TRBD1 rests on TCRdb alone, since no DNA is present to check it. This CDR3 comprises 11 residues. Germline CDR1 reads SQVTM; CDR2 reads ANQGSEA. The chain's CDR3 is CSVPIRGEQYF.

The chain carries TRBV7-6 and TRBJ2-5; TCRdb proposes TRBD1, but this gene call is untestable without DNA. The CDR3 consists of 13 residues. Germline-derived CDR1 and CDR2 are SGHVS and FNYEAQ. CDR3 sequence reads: CASSFEGRETQYF.

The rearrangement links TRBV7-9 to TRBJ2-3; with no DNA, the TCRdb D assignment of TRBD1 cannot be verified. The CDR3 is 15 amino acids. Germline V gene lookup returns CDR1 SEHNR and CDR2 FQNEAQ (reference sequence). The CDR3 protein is CASSLGSSGTDTQYF.

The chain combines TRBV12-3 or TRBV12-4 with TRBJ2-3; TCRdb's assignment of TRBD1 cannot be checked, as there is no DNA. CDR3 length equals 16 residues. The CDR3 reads CASSSLTGGDSDTQYF.

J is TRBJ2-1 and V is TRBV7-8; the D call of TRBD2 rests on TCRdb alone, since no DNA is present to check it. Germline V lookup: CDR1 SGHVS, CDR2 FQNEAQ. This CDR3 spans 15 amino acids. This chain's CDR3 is CASSLVAGGPGEQFF.

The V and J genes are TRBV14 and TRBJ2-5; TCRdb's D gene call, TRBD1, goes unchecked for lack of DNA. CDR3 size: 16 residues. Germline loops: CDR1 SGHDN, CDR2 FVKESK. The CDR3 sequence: CASSQAPGVAQETQYF. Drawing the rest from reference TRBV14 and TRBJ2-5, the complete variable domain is EAGVTQFPSHSVIEKGQTVTLRCDPISGHDNLYWYRRVMGKEIKFLLHFVKESKQDESGMPNNRFLAERTGGTYSTLKVQPAELEDSGVYFCASSQAPGVAQETQYFGPGTRLLVL.

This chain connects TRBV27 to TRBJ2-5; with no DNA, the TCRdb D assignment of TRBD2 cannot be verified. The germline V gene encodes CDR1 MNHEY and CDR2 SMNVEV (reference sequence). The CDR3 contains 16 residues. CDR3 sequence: CASSPEVGGAWETQYF.

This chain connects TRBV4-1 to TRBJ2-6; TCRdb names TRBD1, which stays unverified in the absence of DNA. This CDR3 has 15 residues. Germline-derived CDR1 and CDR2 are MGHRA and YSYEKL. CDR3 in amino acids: CASSQVGAGSNVLTF.

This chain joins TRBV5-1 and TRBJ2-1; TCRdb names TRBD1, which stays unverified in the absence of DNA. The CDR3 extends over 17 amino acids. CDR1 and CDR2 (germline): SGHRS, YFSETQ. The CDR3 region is CASSLVGGANSYNEQFF.

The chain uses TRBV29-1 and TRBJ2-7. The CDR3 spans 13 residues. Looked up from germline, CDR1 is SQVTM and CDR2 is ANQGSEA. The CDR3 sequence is CSVEMDHDYEQYF.

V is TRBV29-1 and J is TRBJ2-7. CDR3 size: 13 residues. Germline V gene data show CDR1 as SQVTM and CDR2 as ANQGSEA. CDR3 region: CSVEQESSYEQYF.

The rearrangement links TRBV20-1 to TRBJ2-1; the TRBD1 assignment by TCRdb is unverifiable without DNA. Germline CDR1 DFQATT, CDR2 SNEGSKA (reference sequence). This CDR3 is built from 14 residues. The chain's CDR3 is CSAREGGRWDEQFF.

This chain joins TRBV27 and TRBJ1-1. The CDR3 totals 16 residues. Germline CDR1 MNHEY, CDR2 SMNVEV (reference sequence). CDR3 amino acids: CASSLLPSLGPSEAFF.

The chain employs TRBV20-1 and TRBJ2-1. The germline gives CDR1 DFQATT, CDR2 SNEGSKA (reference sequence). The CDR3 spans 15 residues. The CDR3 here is CSARDSGSSYNEQFF.

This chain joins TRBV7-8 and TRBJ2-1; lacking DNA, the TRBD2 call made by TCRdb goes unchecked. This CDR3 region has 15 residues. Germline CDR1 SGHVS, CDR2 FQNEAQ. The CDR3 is CASSEGTSGHNEQFF.

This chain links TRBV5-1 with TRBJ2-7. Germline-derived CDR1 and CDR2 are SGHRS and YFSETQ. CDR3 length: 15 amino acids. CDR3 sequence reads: CASSLGQGYPYEQYF.

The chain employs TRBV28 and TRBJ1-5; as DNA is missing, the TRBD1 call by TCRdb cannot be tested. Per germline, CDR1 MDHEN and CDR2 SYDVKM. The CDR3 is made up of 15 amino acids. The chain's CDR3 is CASSFDRDSNQPQHF.

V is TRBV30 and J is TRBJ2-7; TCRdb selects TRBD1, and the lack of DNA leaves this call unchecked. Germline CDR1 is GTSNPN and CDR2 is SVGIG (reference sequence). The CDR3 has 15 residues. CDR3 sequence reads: CAWSVSPRDSYEQYF. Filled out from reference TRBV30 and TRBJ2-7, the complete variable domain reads SQTIHQWPATLVQPVGSPLSLECTVEGTSNPNLYWYRQAAGRGLQLLFYSVGIGQISSEVPQNLSASRPQDRQFILSSKKLLLSDSGFYLCAWSVSPRDSYEQYFGPGTRLTVT.

The chain's CDR3 is CASSSGTGTVGYTF. The chain combines TRBV12-3 or TRBV12-4 with TRBJ1-2; the TCRdb call, TRBD1, lacks DNA for checking. The CDR3 runs to 14 residues.

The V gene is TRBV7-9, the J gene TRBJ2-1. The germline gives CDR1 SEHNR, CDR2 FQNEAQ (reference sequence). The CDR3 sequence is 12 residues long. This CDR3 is CASSLARDEQFF.